The entry below describes one T cell receptor beta chain. This entry comes from a study of regulatory T cells in long-lasting Graves disease. Germline values: CDR1 LNHDA, CDR2 SQIVND (reference sequence). This CDR3 comprises 14 residues. The ends were cut back, 9 bases at V and 3 bases at J, with 12 bases in the middle. Construction of the TCR beta libraries employed iRepertoire HTBI primers in conjunction with Arm-PCR of CDR3 regions. MiXCR, run by TCRdb on the multiplex PCR reads, gives a single entry per CDR3 protein. The sample consists of under 500,000 distinct CDR3 sequences, around 21% of them appearing once. Described time point: persistent/refractory GD, antithyroid drugs over 5 years with positive TRAb. The TCR library used RNA extracted from PBMCs.

The sequences come from peripheral blood mononuclear cells (PBMCs), collected when the disease was refractory, from a patient treated with antithyroid drugs. This clonotype originated in a female donor with Graves disease. This chain joins TRBV19 and TRBJ2-6; D is possibly TRBD1 (6 bases). CDR3 in DNA: TGTGCCAGCTCAGGGGATTATGGGGCCAACGTCCTGACTTTC. Amino acid sequence: CASSGDYGANVLTF.